A selection of T cell receptor beta chains follows, all from one sample in a study of shared clonotypes between healthy human individuals. Data came from immunoSEQ multiplex PCR; TCRdb stores just in-frame clones and leaves some out. The repertoire consists of under 2.5 million clones, with about nine tenths occurring once and the leading ten covering 0.37%. Sequencing was performed on naive CD4+ T cells from PBMCs. The receptor source for this set is a man aged 18-30 years in good health. Some clones in this sample may be carry-over from other donors' samples. Each CDR3 is given without its conserved first and last residue.

V	J	CDR3
TRBV19	TRBJ2-1	ASSRDRAYNEQF
TRBV9	TRBJ2-2	ASSGRAWGGTGELF
TRBV18	TRBJ2-7	ASSTTGLNEQY
TRBV5-1	TRBJ2-1	ASSLPSGNEQF
TRBV11-2	TRBJ1-1	ASSLRARTEAF
TRBV5-4	TRBJ1-2	ASSSGLNYGYT
TRBV28	TRBJ1-4	ASSSTNPRHEKLF
TRBV11-2	TRBJ1-1	ASSPGGGAATEAF
TRBV18	TRBJ2-1	ASSPWNSSYNEQF
TRBV7-2	TRBJ2-7	ASSRGLAESYEQY
TRBV14	TRBJ2-1	ASSPRDRSNSYNEQF
TRBV6-4	TRBJ2-3	ASSDSAGGLADTQY
TRBV2	TRBJ2-1	ASSHGLAGGYNEQF
TRBV6-1	TRBJ1-2	ASRFTDRAVYGYT
TRBV5-1	TRBJ2-1	ASSLGGSYNEQF
TRBV6-5	TRBJ2-7	ASSYSASTYEQY
TRBV19	TRBJ1-2	ASTPEMNYGYT
TRBV4-3	TRBJ2-1	ASSLLYGDNNEQF
TRBV5-5	TRBJ1-1	ASSLMLQNTEAF
TRBV7-3	TRBJ2-3	ASSSVAGERGTQY
TRBV4-3	TRBJ2-3	ASSRGGLAGGTDTQY
TRBV7-2	TRBJ1-3	ASSRGRQGLSGNTIY
TRBV9	TRBJ2-5	ASRGGGETQY
TRBV27	TRBJ2-2	ASSLYATSNTGELF
TRBV18	TRBJ2-1	ASSPYSGSSSNEQF
TRBV19	TRBJ2-7	ASRDRGNSYEQY
TRBV5-6	TRBJ1-2	ASSSGNYGYT
TRBV9	TRBJ2-5	ASSVSGSRGETQY
TRBV28	TRBJ2-5	ASSSNTGRGDPLEETQY
TRBV10-3	TRBJ2-1	ATGAAGTYNEQF
TRBV2	TRBJ1-2	ASSAERRRTGYT